Listed below are T cell receptor beta chains from one sample, sequenced in a study of control samples from healthy donors and cancer patients. Libraries were prepared by immunoSEQ multiplex PCR; TCRdb keeps only in-frame clonotypes and omits some of them. The sample includes some 120,000 clones, about 93% of them seen just once. The sequencing sample was made of blood. Receptors originate from a man in his thirties or forties in good health. The CDR3 runs from the conserved cysteine through the conserved F or W. The order of the fields is V gene, D gene, clone size, J gene, CDR3 protein, CDR3 DNA. D genes are given only for firm matches. Some rows mark clone size as missing; the rest say once, few, many or name a class of expanded clone.

V: TRBV19
D: -
size: -
J: TRBJ1-4
CDR3: CASSFRQDEKLFF
DNA: TGTGCCAGTAGTTTTCGACAGGATGAAAAACTGTTTTTT

V: TRBV16
D: TRBD1
size: -
J: TRBJ1-2
CDR3: CASSPRDRDYGYTF
DNA: TGTGCCAGCAGCCCTCGGGACAGGGATTATGGCTACACCTTC

V: TRBV29-1
D: -
size: -
J: TRBJ1-1
CDR3: CSAEGGNTEAFF
DNA: TGCAGCGCCGAGGGTGGTAACACTGAAGCTTTCTTT

V: TRBV30
D: -
size: -
J: TRBJ2-1
CDR3: CAWRPQGGGQFF
DNA: TGTGCCTGGAGGCCACAAGGGGGGGGGCAGTTCTTC

V: TRBV5-1
D: TRBD1
size: -
J: TRBJ1-2
CDR3: CASSETGGLDTF
DNA: TGCGCCAGCAGCGAAACAGGGGGGCTCGACACCTTC

V: TRBV24-1
D: TRBD1
size: -
J: TRBJ2-1
CDR3: CATSDRLRDRGVYEQFF
DNA: TGTGCCACCAGTGATCGCCTCCGGGACAGGGGAGTTTATGAGCAGTTCTTC

V: TRBV5-6
D: -
size: -
J: TRBJ1-1
CDR3: CASSFPSGGTEAFF
DNA: TGTGCCAGCAGCTTTCCCAGCGGGGGGACTGAAGCTTTCTTT

V: TRBV6-7
D: -
size: -
J: TRBJ1-4
CDR3: CASSYPGVPEGREKLFF
DNA: TGTGCCAGCAGTTACCCCGGGGTCCCCGAAGGGAGAGAAAAACTGTTTTTT

V: TRBV2
D: TRBD1
size: once
J: TRBJ1-1
CDR3: CASSPQGGDTEAFF
DNA: TGTGCCAGCAGTCCCCAGGGGGGCGACACTGAAGCTTTCTTT

V: TRBV28
D: TRBD1
size: -
J: TRBJ1-1
CDR3: CASSYRGEGAEAFF
DNA: TGTGCCAGCAGTTACAGGGGGGAAGGCGCTGAAGCTTTCTTT

V: TRBV10-2
D: -
size: -
J: TRBJ2-1
CDR3: CASSVAGTNYNEQFF
DNA: TGCGCCAGCAGTGTAGCCGGGACGAACTACAATGAGCAGTTCTTC

V: TRBV4-1
D: -
size: -
J: TRBJ1-2
CDR3: CASSHEGVYGCTF
DNA: TGCGCCAGCAGCCACGAAGGAGTCTATGGCTGCACCTTC

V: TRBV2
D: -
size: -
J: TRBJ1-6
CDR3: CASVTWGSPLHF
DNA: TGTGCCAGCGTCACTTGGGGTTCACCCCTCCACTTT

V: TRBV10-3
D: -
size: -
J: TRBJ1-2
CDR3: CAISSRGEDYGYTF
DNA: TGTGCCATCAGTTCCAGGGGAGAAGACTATGGCTACACCTTC

V: TRBV7-9
D: -
size: -
J: TRBJ1-4
CDR3: CASSLRDANEKLFF
DNA: TGTGCCAGCAGCTTGCGGGATGCCAATGAAAAACTGTTTTTT

V: TRBV6-5
D: TRBD1
size: -
J: TRBJ1-1
CDR3: CASSSTMTGDEAFF
DNA: TGTGCCAGCAGTTCAACCATGACAGGGGACGAAGCTTTCTTT

V: TRBV6-6
D: -
size: -
J: TRBJ1-2
CDR3: CASSYSTGDGYTF
DNA: TGTGCCAGCAGTTACTCGACCGGGGATGGCTACACCTTC

V: TRBV9
D: TRBD1
size: -
J: TRBJ1-2
CDR3: CASRNRGSGGYTF
DNA: TGTGCCAGCAGAAACAGGGGTTCGGGTGGCTACACCTTC

V: TRBV6-5
D: -
size: few
J: TRBJ1-3
CDR3: CASSYPKESSGNTIYF
DNA: TGTGCCAGCAGCTACCCGAAGGAATCCTCTGGAAACACCATATATTTT

V: TRBV7-9
D: TRBD1
size: -
J: TRBJ1-2
CDR3: CASSSGQGGGYTF
DNA: TGTGCCAGCAGCTCAGGACAGGGAGGGGGCTACACCTTC

V: TRBV15
D: -
size: -
J: TRBJ1-2
CDR3: CATSRVGQQIF
DNA: TGTGCCACCAGCAGAGTGGGACAACAAATCTTC

V: TRBV6-7
D: -
size: -
J: TRBJ1-6
CDR3: CASSSPYRENNSPLHF
DNA: TGTGCCAGCAGTTCCCCATACCGGGAAAATAATTCACCCCTCCACTTT

V: TRBV20-1
D: -
size: -
J: TRBJ1-4
CDR3: CSARDERIMFF
DNA: TGCAGTGCTAGAGACGAGAGGATAATGTTTTTT

V: TRBV15
D: -
size: -
J: TRBJ1-2
CDR3: CATSRGGRVGGYTF
DNA: TGTGCCACCAGCAGAGGGGGAAGGGTAGGAGGCTACACCTTC

V: TRBV7-9
D: -
size: -
J: TRBJ1-1
CDR3: CASSPPAMNTEAFF
DNA: TGTGCCAGCAGCCCCCCCGCGATGAACACTGAAGCTTTCTTT

V: TRBV21-1
D: -
size: -
J: TRBJ1-2
CDR3: CASSKGKGLRYGYTF
DNA: TGTGCCAGCAGCAAAGGGAAGGGGCTGAGGTATGGCTACACCTTC

V: TRBV5-6
D: -
size: -
J: TRBJ2-6
CDR3: CASSLAARASGANVLTF
DNA: TGTGCCAGCAGCTTGGCCGCCAGGGCCTCTGGGGCCAACGTCCTGACTTTC

V: TRBV6-4
D: TRBD1
size: -
J: TRBJ2-3
CDR3: CASSPGTGGTDTQYF
DNA: TGTGCCAGCAGTCCCGGGACAGGGGGCACAGATACGCAGTATTTT

V: TRBV4-1
D: -
size: -
J: TRBJ1-1
CDR3: CASSHTPNTEAFF
DNA: TGCGCCAGCAGCCACACTCCGAACACTGAAGCTTTCTTT

V: TRBV27
D: -
size: -
J: TRBJ2-3
CDR3: CASSLQGRIGTDTQYF
DNA: TGTGCCAGCAGTTTACAGGGACGGATAGGCACAGATACGCAGTATTTT

V: TRBV19
D: TRBD1
size: -
J: TRBJ1-2
CDR3: CASSILPGQTNLNYGYTF
DNA: TGTGCCAGTAGTATTCTTCCGGGACAGACAAACTTAAACTATGGCTACACCTTC

V: TRBV6-5
D: -
size: -
J: TRBJ1-5
CDR3: CASRPRGDQPQHF
DNA: TGTGCCAGCCGCCCCCGTGGGGATCAGCCCCAGCATTTT

V: TRBV9
D: TRBD1
size: -
J: TRBJ1-2
CDR3: CASSPGQDSNYGYTF
DNA: TGTGCCAGCAGCCCGGGACAGGATTCTAACTATGGCTACACCTTC

V: TRBV4-2
D: TRBD2
size: once
J: TRBJ2-7
CDR3: CASSPTSLPTSGGGEQYF
DNA: TGTGCCAGCAGCCCCACCTCCCTACCGACTAGCGGGGGAGGCGAGCAGTACTTC

V: TRBV7-2
D: TRBD2
size: once
J: TRBJ2-1
CDR3: CASSPSGGNYNEQFF
DNA: TGTGCCAGCAGCCCGAGCGGGGGAAACTACAATGAGCAGTTCTTC

V: TRBV25-1
D: -
size: -
J: TRBJ1-2
CDR3: CASSEWGGGDYGYTF
DNA: TGTGCCAGCAGTGAATGGGGGGGAGGAGACTATGGCTACACCTTC

V: TRBV11-2
D: TRBD1
size: -
J: TRBJ1-2
CDR3: CASRPIRGTNYGYTF
DNA: TGTGCCAGCAGACCTATCAGGGGGACTAACTATGGCTACACCTTC

V: TRBV6-1
D: -
size: -
J: TRBJ2-7
CDR3: CASSEGTTGLYEQYF
DNA: TGTGCCAGCAGTGAAGGTACCACGGGACTCTACGAGCAGTACTTC

V: TRBV29-1
D: -
size: -
J: TRBJ2-7
CDR3: CSVERGYEQYF
DNA: TGCAGCGTTGAGCGCGGGTACGAGCAGTACTTC

V: TRBV7-3
D: -
size: -
J: TRBJ2-2
CDR3: CASSLQGANTGELFF
DNA: TGTGCCAGCAGCCTCCAAGGGGCGAACACCGGGGAGCTGTTTTTT

V: TRBV7-2
D: TRBD1
size: -
J: TRBJ2-3
CDR3: CASSLETGGPDTQYF
DNA: TGTGCCAGCAGCTTAGAGACAGGGGGCCCAGATACGCAGTATTTT

V: TRBV30
D: -
size: few
J: TRBJ1-2
CDR3: CAWTRNNNYGYTF
DNA: TGTGCCTGGACTAGGAATAATAACTATGGCTACACCTTC

V: TRBV6-1
D: -
size: -
J: TRBJ2-3
CDR3: CASSEALRQRGGKDTQYF
DNA: TGTGCCAGCAGTGAAGCGCTTCGTCAGAGGGGGGGAAAGGATACGCAGTATTTT

V: TRBV7-3
D: TRBD1
size: -
J: TRBJ2-1
CDR3: CASSYDRGNEQFF
DNA: TGTGCCAGCAGTTATGACAGGGGGAATGAGCAGTTCTTC